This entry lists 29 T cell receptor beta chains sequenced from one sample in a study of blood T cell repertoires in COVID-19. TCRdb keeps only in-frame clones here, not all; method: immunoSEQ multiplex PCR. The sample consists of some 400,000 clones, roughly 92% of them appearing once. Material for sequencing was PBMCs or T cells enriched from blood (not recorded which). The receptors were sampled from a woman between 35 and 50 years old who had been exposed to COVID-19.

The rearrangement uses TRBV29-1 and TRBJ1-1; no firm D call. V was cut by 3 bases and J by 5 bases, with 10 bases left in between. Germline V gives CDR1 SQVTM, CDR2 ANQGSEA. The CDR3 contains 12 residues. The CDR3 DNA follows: TGCAGCGTTGACATAACGGGAACTGAAGCTTTCTTT. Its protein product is CSVDITGTEAFF.

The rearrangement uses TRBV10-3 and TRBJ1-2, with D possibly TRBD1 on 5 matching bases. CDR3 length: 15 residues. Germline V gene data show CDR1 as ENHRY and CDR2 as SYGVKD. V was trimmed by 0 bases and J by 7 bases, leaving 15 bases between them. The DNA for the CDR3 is TGTGCCATCAGTGAGTCGGTCGGGGGGACCGGTGGCTACACCTTC. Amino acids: CAISESVGGTGGYTF.

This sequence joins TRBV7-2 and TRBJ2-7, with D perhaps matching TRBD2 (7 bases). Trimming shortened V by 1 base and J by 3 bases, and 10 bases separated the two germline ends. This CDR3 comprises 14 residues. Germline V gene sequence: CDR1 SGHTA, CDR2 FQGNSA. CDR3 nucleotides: TGTGCCAGCAGCTTAGACGGGGGGCTCTACGAGCAGTACTTC. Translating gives CASSLDGGLYEQYF.

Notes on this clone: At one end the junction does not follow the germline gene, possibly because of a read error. CDR3 region: CASSLGGDSLVTEETQYF. The DNA of the CDR3 is TGTGCTAGCAGCTTAGGGGGGGACAGTCTAGTTACAGAAGAGACCCAGTACTTC. V is TRBV7-7 and J is TRBJ2-5; D tentatively reads TRBD1 or TRBD2 (7 bases each). Per germline, CDR1 SSHAT and CDR2 FNYEAQ (reference sequence). The CDR3 is 18 amino acids.

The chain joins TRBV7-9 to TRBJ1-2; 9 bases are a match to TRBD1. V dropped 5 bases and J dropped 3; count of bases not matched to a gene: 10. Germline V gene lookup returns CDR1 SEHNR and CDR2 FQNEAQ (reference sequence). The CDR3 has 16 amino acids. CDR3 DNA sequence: TGTGCCAGCAGCGCGGCGGGACAGGGAGATTACTATGGCTACACCTTC. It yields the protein CASSAAGQGDYYGYTF.

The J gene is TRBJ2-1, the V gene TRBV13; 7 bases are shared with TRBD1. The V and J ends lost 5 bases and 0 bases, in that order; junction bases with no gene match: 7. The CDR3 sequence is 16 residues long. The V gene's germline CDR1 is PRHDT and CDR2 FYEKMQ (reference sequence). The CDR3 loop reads CASSDLQGSSYNEQFF. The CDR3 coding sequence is TGTGCCAGCAGCGATCTACAGGGGAGCTCCTACAATGAGCAGTTCTTC. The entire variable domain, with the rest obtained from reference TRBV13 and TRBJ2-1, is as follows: AAGVIQSPRHLIKEKRETATLKCYPIPRHDTVYWYQQGPGQDPQFLISFYEKMQSDKGSIPDRFSAQQFSDYHSELNMSSLELGDSALYFCASSDLQGSSYNEQFFGPGTRLTVL.

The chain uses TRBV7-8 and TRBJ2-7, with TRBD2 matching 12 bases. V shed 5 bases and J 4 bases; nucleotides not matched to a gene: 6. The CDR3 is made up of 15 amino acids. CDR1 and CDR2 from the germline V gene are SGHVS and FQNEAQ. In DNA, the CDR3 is TGTGCCAGCAGCATAGGGACTAGCGGGTGGTACGAGCAGTACTTC. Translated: CASSIGTSGWYEQYF. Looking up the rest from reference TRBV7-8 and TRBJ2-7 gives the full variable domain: GAGVSQSPRYKVAKRGQDVALRCDPISGHVSLFWYQQALGQGPEFLTYFQNEAQLDKSGLPSDRFFAERPEGSVSTLKIQRTQQEDSAVYLCASSIGTSGWYEQYFGPGTRLTVT.

The CDR3 reads CATDQGQGGGNTEAFF. Here the CDR3 DNA reads TGTGCCACCGATCAAGGACAGGGGGGTGGAAACACTGAAGCTTTCTTT. The V call is TRBV10-3, the J call TRBJ1-1, with 10 bases lining up with TRBD1. Trimming cost V 10 bases and J 2 bases; bases outside gene matches: 13. There are 16 residues in the CDR3. Germline values: CDR1 ENHRY, CDR2 SYGVKD.

The CDR3 DNA reads TGTGCCAGCAGCCAAGGGACAGGCTTGAACACTGAAGCTTTCTTT. It translates to CASSQGTGLNTEAFF. The chain links TRBV3-1 (or the pseudogene TRBV3-2) to TRBJ1-1, with 7 bases matching TRBD1. V lost 1 base to trimming and J lost 0 bases; unmatched junction nucleotides: 2. This CDR3 comprises 15 residues. Germline CDR1 LGHDT, CDR2 YNNKEL (reference sequence).

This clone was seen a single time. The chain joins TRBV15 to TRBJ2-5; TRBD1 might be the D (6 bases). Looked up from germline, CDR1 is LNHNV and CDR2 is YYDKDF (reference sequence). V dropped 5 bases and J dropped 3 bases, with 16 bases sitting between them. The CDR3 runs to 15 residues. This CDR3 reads CATSRPLGAKETQYF. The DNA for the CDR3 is TGTGCCACCAGCCGACCATTGGGGGCAAAAGAGACCCAGTACTTC.

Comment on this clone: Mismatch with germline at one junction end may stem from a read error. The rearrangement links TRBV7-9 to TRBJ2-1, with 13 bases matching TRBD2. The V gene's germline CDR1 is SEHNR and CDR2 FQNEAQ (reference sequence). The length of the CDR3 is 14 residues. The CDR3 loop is CASSLLGLAGTSLF. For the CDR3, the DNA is TGTGCCAGCAGCTTATTGGGACTAGCGGGGACGAGCCTCTTC.

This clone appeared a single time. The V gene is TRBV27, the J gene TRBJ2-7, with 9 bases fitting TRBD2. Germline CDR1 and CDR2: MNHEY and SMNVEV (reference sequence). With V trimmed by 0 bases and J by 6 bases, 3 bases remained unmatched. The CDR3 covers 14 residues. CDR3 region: CASSLSIAGAEQYF. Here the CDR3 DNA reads TGTGCCAGCAGTTTATCTATAGCGGGAGCCGAGCAGTACTTC.

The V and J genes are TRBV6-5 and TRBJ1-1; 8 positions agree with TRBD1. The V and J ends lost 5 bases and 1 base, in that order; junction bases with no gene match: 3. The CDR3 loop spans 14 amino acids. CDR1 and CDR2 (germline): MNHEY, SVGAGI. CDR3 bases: TGTGCCAGCAGTCCAGGACAGGGGAACACTGAAGCTTTCTTT. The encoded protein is CASSPGQGNTEAFF.

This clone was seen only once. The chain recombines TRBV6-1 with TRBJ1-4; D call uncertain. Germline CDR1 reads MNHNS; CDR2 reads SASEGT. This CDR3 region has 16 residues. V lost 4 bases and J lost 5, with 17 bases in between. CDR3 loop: CASSVPLLRSNEKLFF. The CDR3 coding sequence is TGTGCCAGCAGTGTGCCCCTTCTCCGGTCGAATGAAAAACTGTTTTTT.

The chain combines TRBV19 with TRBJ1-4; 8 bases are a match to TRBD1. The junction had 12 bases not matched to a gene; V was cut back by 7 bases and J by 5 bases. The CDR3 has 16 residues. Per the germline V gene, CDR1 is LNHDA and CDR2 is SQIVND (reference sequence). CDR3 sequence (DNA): TGTGCCAGTACTCCTAGAGGGGACAGGAGGAATGAAAAACTGTTTTTT. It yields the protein CASTPRGDRRNEKLFF.

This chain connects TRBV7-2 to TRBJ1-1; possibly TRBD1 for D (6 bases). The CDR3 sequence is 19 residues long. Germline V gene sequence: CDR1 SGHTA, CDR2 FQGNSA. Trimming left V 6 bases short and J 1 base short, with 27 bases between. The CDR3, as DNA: TGTGCCAGCAGACCCTTCCTTCAGGGGAAAAGAGGAACGAACACTGAAGCTTTCTTT. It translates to CASRPFLQGKRGTNTEAFF.

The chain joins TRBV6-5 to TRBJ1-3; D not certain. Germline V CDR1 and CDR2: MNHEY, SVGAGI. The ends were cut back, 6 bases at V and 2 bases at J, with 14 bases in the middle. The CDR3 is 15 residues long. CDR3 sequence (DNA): TGTGCCAGCAGCCTCTCCTGGAGGACTGGAAACACCATATATTTT. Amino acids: CASSLSWRTGNTIYF.

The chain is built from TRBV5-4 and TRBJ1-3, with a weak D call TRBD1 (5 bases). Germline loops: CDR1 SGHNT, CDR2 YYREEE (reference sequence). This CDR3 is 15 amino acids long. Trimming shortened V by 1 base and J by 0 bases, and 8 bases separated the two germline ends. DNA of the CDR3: TGTGCCAGCAGCTTGTGGGGCGGCTCTGGAAACACCATATATTTT. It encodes CASSLWGGSGNTIYF.

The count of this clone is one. The CDR3 region has the DNA TGTGCCAGCAGCTCCTGGACAGGGGATGCAACTAATGAAAAACTGTTTTTT. Protein product: CASSSWTGDATNEKLFF. The V call is TRBV13, the J call TRBJ1-4, with 9 bases that match TRBD1. The CDR3 spans 17 residues. V lost 4 bases, J lost 0 bases, and 6 bases stayed unmatched. Germline lookup yields CDR1 PRHDT and CDR2 FYEKMQ (reference sequence).

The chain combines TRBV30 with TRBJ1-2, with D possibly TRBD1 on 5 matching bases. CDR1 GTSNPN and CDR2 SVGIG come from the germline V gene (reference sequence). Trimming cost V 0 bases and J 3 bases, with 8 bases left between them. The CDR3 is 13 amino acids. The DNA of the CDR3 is TGTGCCTGGAGTGTAGACAGTTACTATGGCTACACCTTC. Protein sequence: CAWSVDSYYGYTF.

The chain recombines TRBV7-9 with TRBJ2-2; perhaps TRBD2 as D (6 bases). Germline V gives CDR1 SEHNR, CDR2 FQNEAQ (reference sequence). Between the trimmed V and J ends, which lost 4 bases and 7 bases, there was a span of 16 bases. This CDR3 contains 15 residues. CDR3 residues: CASSSFTGAVGELFF. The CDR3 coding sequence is TGTGCCAGCAGCTCCTTTACGGGAGCGGTCGGGGAGCTGTTTTTT.

CDR3 residues: CASSRPGGASFEKLFF. CDR3 DNA: TGTGCCAGCAGCCGTCCCGGCGGGGCCTCCTTCGAAAAACTGTTTTTT. V and J are TRBV7-3 and TRBJ1-4; D might be TRBD1 (5 bases). The V end was cut by 5 bases, the J end by 8 bases, with 21 bases between. This CDR3 region has 16 residues. From germline, CDR1 is SGHTA and CDR2 FQGTGA. The full variable domain, completed using reference TRBV7-3 and TRBJ1-4, is GAGVSQTPSNKVTEKGKYVELRCDPISGHTALYWYRQSLGQGPEFLIYFQGTGAADDSGLPNDRFFAVRPEGSVSTLKIQRTERGDSAVYLCASSRPGGASFEKLFFGSGTQLSVL.

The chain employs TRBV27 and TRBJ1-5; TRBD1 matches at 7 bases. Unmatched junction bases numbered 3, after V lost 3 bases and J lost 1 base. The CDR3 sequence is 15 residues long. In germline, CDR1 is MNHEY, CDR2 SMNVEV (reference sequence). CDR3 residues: CASSFTGASNQPQHF. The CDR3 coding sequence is TGTGCCAGCAGTTTTACAGGGGCGAGCAATCAGCCCCAGCATTTT.

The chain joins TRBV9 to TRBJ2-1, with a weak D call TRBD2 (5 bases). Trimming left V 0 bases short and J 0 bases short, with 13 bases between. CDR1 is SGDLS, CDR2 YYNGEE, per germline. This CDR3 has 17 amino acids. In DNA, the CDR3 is TGTGCCAGCAGCGTAGACGTAGCGTACAGCTCCTACAATGAGCAGTTCTTC. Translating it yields CASSVDVAYSSYNEQFF.

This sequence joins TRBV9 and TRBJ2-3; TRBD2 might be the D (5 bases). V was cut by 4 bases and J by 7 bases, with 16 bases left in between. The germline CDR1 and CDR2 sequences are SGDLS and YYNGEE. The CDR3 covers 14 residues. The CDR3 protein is CASSMDTGLNTQYF. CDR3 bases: TGTGCCAGCAGCATGGATACCGGACTCAATACGCAGTATTTT.

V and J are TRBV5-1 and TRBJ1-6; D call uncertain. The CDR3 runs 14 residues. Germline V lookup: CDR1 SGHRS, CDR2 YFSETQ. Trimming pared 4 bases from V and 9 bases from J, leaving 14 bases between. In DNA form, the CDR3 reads TGCGCCAGCAGCCGGGAGGCTCGGGGTTCACCCCTCCACTTT. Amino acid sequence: CASSREARGSPLHF.

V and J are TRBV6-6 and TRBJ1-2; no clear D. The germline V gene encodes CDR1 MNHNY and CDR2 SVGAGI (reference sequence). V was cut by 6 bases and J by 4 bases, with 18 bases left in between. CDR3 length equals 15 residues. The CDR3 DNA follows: TGTGCCAGCAGACCAAGACGGGAATACTCCTATGGCTACACCTTC. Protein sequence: CASRPRREYSYGYTF.

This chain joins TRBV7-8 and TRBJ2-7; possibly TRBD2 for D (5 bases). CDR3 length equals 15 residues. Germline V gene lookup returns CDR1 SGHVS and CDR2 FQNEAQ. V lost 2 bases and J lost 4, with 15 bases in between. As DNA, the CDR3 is TGTGCCAGCAGCTTACTAGCTGGGTGGGCTTACGAGCAGTACTTC. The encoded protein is CASSLLAGWAYEQYF.

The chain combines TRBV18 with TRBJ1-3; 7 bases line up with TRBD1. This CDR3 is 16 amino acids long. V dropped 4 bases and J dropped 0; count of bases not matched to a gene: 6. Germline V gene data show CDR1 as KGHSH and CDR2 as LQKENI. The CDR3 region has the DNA TGTGCCAGCTCACTAACTGGGACAGTCTCTGGAAACACCATATATTTT. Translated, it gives CASSLTGTVSGNTIYF.